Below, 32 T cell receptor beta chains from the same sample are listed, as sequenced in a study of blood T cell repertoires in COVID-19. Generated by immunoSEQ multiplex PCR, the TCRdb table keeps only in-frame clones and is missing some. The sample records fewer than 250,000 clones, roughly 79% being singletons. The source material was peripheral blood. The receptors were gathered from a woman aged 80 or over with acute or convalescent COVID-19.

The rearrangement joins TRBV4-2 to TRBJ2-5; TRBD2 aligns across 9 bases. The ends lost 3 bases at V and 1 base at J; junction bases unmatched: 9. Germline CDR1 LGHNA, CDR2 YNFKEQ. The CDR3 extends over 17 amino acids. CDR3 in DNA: TGTGCCAGCAGCCAGCGTGGGTCTAGCGGGACCCAAGAGACCCAGTACTTC. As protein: CASSQRGSSGTQETQYF.

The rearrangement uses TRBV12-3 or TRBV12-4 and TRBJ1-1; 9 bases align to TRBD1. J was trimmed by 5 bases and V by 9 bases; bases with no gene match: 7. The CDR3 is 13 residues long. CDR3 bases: TGTGCCAGTTCAACAGGGGGCCGGACTGAAGCTTTCTTT. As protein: CASSTGGRTEAFF.

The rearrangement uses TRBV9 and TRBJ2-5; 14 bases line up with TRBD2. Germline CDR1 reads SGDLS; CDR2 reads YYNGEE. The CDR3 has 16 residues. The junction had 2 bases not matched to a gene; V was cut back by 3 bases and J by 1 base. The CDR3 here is CASSEGTSGGQETQYF. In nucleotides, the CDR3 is TGTGCCAGCAGCGAGGGGACTAGCGGGGGCCAAGAGACCCAGTACTTC.

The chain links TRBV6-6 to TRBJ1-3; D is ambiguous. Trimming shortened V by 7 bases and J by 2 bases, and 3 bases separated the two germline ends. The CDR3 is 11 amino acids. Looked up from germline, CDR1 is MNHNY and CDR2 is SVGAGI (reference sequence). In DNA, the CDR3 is TGTGCCAGCATAGCTGGAAACACCATATATTTT. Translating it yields CASIAGNTIYF.

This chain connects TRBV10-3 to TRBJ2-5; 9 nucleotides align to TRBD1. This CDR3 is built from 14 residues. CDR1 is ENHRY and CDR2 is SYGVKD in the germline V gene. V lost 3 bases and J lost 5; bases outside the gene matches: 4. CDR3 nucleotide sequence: TGTGCCATCAGTGAAACAGGGGGCTTGGAGACCCAGTACTTC. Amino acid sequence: CAISETGGLETQYF.

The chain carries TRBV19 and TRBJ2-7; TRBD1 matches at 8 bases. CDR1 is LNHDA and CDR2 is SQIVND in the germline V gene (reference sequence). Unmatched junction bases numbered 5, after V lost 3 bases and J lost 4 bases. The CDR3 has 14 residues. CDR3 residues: CASSIRDRSYEQYF. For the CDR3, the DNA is TGTGCCAGTAGTATCCGGGACAGGAGTTACGAGCAGTACTTC.

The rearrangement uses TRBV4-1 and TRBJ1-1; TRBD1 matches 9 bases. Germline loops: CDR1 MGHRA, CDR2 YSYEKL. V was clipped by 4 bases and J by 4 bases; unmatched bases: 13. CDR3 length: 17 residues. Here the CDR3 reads CASSPRGDRVLGTEAFF. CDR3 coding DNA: TGCGCCAGCAGCCCCCGCGGGGACAGGGTATTGGGCACTGAAGCTTTCTTT.

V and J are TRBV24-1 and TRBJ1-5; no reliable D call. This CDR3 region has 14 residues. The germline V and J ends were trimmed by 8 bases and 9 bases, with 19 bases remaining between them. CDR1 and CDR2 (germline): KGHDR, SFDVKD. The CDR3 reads CATMERNRLLPQHF. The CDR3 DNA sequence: TGTGCCACCATGGAGCGGAATCGGCTCCTGCCCCAGCATTTT.

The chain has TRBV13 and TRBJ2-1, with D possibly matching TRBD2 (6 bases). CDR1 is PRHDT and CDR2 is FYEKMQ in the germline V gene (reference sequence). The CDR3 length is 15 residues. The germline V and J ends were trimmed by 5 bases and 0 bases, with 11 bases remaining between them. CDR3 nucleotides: TGTGCCAGCAGCCCCCGACTAGGCTCCTACAATGAGCAGTTCTTC. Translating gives CASSPRLGSYNEQFF.

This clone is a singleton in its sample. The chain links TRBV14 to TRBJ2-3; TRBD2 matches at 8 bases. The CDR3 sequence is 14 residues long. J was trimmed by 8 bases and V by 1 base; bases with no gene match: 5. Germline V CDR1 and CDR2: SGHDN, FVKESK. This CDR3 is CASSQGVSGATQYF. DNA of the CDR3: TGTGCCAGCAGCCAAGGGGTTAGCGGGGCTACGCAGTATTTT. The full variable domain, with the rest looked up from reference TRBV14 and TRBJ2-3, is EAGVTQFPSHSVIEKGQTVTLRCDPISGHDNLYWYRRVMGKEIKFLLHFVKESKQDESGMPNNRFLAERTGGTYSTLKVQPAELEDSGVYFCASSQGVSGATQYFGPGTRLTVL.

The CDR3 reads CASSQGNRFLGQGGFSYGYTF. CDR3 nucleotide sequence: TGTGCCAGCAGCCAAGGGAACCGCTTCCTGGGACAGGGCGGGTTTAGCTATGGCTACACCTTC. This chain connects TRBV14 to TRBJ1-2, with 9 bases matching TRBD1. The CDR3 consists of 21 residues. The ends lost 1 base at V and 4 bases at J; junction bases unmatched: 22. CDR1 is SGHDN and CDR2 is FVKESK in the germline V gene.

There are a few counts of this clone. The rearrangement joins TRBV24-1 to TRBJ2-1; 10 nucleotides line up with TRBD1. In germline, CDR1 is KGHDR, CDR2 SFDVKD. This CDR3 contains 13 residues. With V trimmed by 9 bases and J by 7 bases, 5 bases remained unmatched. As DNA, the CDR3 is TGTGCCACCGGGAGACAGGGGGCAAATGAGCAGTTCTTC. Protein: CATGRQGANEQFF.

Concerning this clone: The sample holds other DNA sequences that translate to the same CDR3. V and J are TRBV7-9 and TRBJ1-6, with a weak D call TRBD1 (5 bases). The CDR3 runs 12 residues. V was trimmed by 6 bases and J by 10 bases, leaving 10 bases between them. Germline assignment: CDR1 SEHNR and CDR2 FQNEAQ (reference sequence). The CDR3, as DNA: TGTGCCAGCAGTTTGCGGGGGTCACCCCTCCACTTT. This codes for CASSLRGSPLHF.

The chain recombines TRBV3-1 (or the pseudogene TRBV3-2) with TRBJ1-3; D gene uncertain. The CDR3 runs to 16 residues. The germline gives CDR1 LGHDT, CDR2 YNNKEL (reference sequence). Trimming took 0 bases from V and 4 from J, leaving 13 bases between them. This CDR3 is CASSQDSGRGGNTIYF. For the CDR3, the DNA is TGTGCCAGCAGCCAAGATTCCGGACGAGGGGGAAACACCATATATTTT.

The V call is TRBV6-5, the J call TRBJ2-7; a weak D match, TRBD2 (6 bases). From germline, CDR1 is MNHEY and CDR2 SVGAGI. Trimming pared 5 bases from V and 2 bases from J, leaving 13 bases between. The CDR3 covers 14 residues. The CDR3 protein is CASSPRGGTYEQYF. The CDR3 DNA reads TGTGCCAGCAGTCCCCGGGGCGGGACCTACGAGCAGTACTTC.

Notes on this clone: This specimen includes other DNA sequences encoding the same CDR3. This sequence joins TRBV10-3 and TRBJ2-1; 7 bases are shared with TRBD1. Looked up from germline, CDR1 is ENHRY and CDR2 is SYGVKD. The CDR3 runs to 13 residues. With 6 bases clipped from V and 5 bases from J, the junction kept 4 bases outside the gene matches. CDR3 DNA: TGTGCCATCAGCCCGACAGGGAACAATGAGCAGTTCTTC. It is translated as CAISPTGNNEQFF.

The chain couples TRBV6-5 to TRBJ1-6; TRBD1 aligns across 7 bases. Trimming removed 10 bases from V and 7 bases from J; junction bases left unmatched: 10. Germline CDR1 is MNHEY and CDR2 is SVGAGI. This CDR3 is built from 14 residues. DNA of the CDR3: TGTGCCACCACCCCTGGGACAGAGAATTCACCCCTCCACTTT. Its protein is CATTPGTENSPLHF.

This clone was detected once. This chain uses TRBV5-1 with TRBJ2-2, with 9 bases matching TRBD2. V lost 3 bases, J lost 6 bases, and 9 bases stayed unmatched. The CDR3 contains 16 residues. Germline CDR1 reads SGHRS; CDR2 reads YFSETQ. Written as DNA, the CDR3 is TGCGCCAGCAGCTATGGGACTAGCCTTTCGTCCGGGGAGCTGTTTTTT. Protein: CASSYGTSLSSGELFF. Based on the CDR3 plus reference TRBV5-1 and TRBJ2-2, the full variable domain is KAGVTQTPRYLIKTRGQQVTLSCSPISGHRSVSWYQQTPGQGLQFLFEYFSETQRNKGNFPGRFSGRQFSNSRSEMNVSTLELGDSALYLCASSYGTSLSSGELFFGEGSRLTVL.

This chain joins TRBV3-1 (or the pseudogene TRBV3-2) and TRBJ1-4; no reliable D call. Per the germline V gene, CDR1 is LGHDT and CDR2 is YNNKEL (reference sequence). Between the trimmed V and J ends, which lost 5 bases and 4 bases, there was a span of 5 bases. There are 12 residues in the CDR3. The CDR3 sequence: CASSGLNEKLFF. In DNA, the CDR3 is TGTGCCAGCAGCGGGCTTAATGAAAAACTGTTTTTT.

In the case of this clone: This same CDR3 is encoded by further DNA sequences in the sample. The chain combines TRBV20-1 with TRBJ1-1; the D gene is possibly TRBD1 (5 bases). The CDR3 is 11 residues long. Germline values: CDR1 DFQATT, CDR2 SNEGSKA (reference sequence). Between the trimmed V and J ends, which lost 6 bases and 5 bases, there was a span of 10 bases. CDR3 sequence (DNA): TGCAGTGCCAGGGCGGGGACTGAAGCTTTCTTT. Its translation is CSARAGTEAFF.

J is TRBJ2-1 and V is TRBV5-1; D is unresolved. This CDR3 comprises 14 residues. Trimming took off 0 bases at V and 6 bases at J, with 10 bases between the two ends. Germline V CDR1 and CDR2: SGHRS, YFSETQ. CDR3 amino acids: CASSLEEILNEQFF. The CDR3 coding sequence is TGCGCCAGCAGCTTGGAGGAGATACTCAATGAGCAGTTCTTC.

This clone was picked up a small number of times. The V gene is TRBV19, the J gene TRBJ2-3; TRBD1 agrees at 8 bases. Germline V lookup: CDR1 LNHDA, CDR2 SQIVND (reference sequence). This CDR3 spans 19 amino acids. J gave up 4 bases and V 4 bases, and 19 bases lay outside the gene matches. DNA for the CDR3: TGTGCCAGTAGTACGAACCCGGGACAGGCCATCAAGGAGGCAGATACGCAGTATTTT. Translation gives CASSTNPGQAIKEADTQYF.

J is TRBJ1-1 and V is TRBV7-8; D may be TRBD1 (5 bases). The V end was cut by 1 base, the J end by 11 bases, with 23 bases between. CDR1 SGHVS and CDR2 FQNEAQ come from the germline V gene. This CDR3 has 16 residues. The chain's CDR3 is CASSLGVRDGAVAAFF. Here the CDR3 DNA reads TGTGCCAGCAGCTTAGGGGTGCGGGACGGGGCCGTTGCGGCTTTCTTT. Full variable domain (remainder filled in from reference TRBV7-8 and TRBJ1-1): GAGVSQSPRYKVAKRGQDVALRCDPISGHVSLFWYQQALGQGPEFLTYFQNEAQLDKSGLPSDRFFAERPEGSVSTLKIQRTQQEDSAVYLCASSLGVRDGAVAAFFGQGTRLTVV.

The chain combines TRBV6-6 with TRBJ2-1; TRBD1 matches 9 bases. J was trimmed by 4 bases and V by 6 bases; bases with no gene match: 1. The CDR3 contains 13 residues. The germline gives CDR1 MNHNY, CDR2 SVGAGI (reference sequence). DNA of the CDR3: TGTGCCAGCAGCGGGACAGGGTACAATGAGCAGTTCTTC. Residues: CASSGTGYNEQFF.

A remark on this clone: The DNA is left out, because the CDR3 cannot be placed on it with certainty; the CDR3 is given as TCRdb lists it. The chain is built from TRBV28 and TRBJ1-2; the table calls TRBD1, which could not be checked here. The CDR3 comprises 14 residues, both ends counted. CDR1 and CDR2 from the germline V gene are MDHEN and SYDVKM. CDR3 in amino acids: CASSLAQAQDGYTF.

In DNA form, the CDR3 reads TGTGCCAGCAGTCCTAGCGGGAGGAGGTACAATGAGCAGTTCTTC. Its translation is CASSPSGRRYNEQFF. This chain connects TRBV28 to TRBJ2-1; 11 nucleotides match TRBD2. The junction had 4 bases not matched to a gene; V was cut back by 5 bases and J by 4 bases. The CDR3 is 15 residues long. Per the germline V gene, CDR1 is MDHEN and CDR2 is SYDVKM.

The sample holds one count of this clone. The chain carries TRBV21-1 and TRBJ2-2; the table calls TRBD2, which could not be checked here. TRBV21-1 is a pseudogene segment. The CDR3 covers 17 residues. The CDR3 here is CASSSHRDSGPREKLFF. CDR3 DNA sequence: TGTGCCAGCAGCAGCCACCGGGACTCTGGACCGCGTGAGAAGCTGTTTTTT.

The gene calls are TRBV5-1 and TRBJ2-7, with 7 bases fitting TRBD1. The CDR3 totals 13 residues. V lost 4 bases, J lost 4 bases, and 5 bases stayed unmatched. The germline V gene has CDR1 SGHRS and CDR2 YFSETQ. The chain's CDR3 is CASSLSTGYEQYF. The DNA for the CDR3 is TGCGCCAGCAGCCTATCGACAGGGTACGAGCAGTACTTC.

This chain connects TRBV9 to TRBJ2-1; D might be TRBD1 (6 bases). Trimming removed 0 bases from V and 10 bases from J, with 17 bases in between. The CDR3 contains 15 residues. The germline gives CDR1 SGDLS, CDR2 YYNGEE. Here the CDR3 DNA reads TGTGCCAGCAGCGTAGAGTGGACTCCTGACAGGGAGCAGTTCTTC. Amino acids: CASSVEWTPDREQFF.

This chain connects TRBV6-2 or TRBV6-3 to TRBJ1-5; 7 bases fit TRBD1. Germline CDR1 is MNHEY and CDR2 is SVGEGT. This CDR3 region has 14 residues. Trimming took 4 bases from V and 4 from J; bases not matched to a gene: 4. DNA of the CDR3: TGTGCCAGCAGTTCGACAGGGTTAAATCAGCCCCAGCATTTT. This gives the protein CASSSTGLNQPQHF.

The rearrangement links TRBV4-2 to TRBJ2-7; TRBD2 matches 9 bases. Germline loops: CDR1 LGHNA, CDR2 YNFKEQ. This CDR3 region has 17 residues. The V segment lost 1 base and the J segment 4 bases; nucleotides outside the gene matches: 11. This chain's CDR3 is CASSQAVVSSGVYEQYF. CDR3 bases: TGTGCCAGCAGCCAAGCGGTCGTCTCTAGCGGGGTGTACGAGCAGTACTTC.

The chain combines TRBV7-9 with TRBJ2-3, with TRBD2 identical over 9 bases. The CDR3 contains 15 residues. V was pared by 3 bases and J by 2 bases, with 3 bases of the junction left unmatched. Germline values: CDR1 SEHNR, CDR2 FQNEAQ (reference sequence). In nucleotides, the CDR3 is TGTGCCAGCAGCTTCGGACTAGCGAACACAGATACGCAGTATTTT. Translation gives CASSFGLANTDTQYF.